These 4 T cell receptor beta chains share one sample of origin, sequenced in a study of monozygotic twins with inflammatory bowel disease. TCRdb re-called the 5' RACE reads and catalogs CDR3 proteins one per entry, DNA excluded. The sample data list some 170,000 distinct CDR3 sequences. Source material: blood. These receptors were collected from a human donor with ulcerative colitis or Crohn's disease, or a healthy co-twin of an affected twin (not recorded which).

The V call is TRBV3-1, the J call TRBJ2-7; TCRdb's D call of TRBD1 is untestable without DNA. The CDR3 has 17 amino acids. Germline V gene lookup returns CDR1 LGHDT and CDR2 YNNKEL (reference sequence). The CDR3 sequence is CASSQERTGGMAYEQYF.

The rearrangement joins TRBV20-1 to TRBJ1-2; the TCRdb call, TRBD1, lacks DNA for checking. The germline V gene has CDR1 DFQATT and CDR2 SNEGSKA (reference sequence). The CDR3 runs to 13 residues. The CDR3 reads CSASETGMKGYTF.

This CDR3 is CASSLEGQGNEKLFF. V is TRBV7-2 and J is TRBJ1-4; without DNA, the TCRdb call of TRBD1 cannot be checked. The CDR3 has 15 amino acids. Germline V gene data show CDR1 as SGHTA and CDR2 as FQGNSA.

CDR3 region: CAISVDSVEAFF. The V and J genes are TRBV10-3 and TRBJ1-1. This CDR3 comprises 12 residues. Germline V gene lookup returns CDR1 ENHRY and CDR2 SYGVKD.